These 27 T cell receptor beta chains came from one sample sequenced in a study of cytomegalovirus exposure and HLA in healthy donors. Sequencing used immunoSEQ multiplex PCR; TCRdb keeps in-frame clones, though not all of them. Here the sample spans about 130,000 clones, 85% to 90% being singletons. The sequencing sample was made of PBMCs. The receptor set was obtained from a woman aged 18-30 years in good health and CMV-seronegative.

This clone was observed a single time. CDR3 protein: CASRDGQGFSYEQYF. The CDR3 DNA follows: TGTGCCAGCAGGGACGGACAGGGGTTCTCCTACGAGCAGTACTTC. The chain uses TRBV27 and TRBJ2-7, with TRBD1 identical over 9 bases. V shed 6 bases and J 0 bases; nucleotides not matched to a gene: 6. The CDR3 totals 15 residues. The germline V gene encodes CDR1 MNHEY and CDR2 SMNVEV (reference sequence).

V and J are TRBV29-1 and TRBJ1-1; TRBD1 aligns across 7 bases. With V trimmed by 8 bases and J by 1 base, 7 bases remained unmatched. Germline V gene lookup returns CDR1 SQVTM and CDR2 ANQGSEA. CDR3 length: 13 amino acids. CDR3: CSPTGVGNTEAFF. The CDR3 nucleotides read TGCAGCCCTACAGGGGTGGGGAACACTGAAGCTTTCTTT.

The chain joins TRBV2 to TRBJ2-7; 7 bases are shared with TRBD1. The ends lost 8 bases at V and 2 bases at J; junction bases unmatched: 6. The CDR3 spans 13 residues. The V gene's germline CDR1 is SNHLY and CDR2 FYNNEI. In nucleotides, the CDR3 is TGTGCCAGCCGCCAGACAGGGCCCTACGAGCAGTACTTC. The encoded protein is CASRQTGPYEQYF.

The chain links TRBV7-3 to TRBJ2-1; TRBD2 matches 7 bases. CDR3 length: 12 residues. Germline V lookup: CDR1 SGHTA, CDR2 FQGTGA. Unmatched junction bases numbered 4, after V lost 5 bases and J lost 9 bases. The CDR3 reads CASSDWEGEQFF. The CDR3 bases are TGTGCCAGCAGCGATTGGGAGGGTGAGCAGTTCTTC.

The V call is TRBV4-1, the J call TRBJ2-5; the D is unclear. V was shortened by 4 bases and J by 4 bases, with 10 bases between the two germline ends. Germline V gene lookup returns CDR1 MGHRA and CDR2 YSYEKL. The CDR3 has 13 residues. The CDR3 reads CASSPRLGETQYF. Written as DNA, the CDR3 is TGCGCCAGCAGCCCCCGACTGGGAGAGACCCAGTACTTC.

A word on this clone: Other DNA sequences from this sample encode an identical CDR3 as well. The rearrangement joins TRBV18 to TRBJ2-7; no clear D gene. Germline V lookup: CDR1 KGHSH, CDR2 LQKENI. Trimming cost V 6 bases and J 0 bases, with 6 bases left between them. This CDR3 spans 12 amino acids. The CDR3 region has the DNA TGTGCCAGCTCCGATAGCTCCTACGAGCAGTACTTC. Translation gives CASSDSSYEQYF.

The rearrangement links TRBV5-1 to TRBJ1-2, with 8 bases that match TRBD1. This CDR3 is built from 17 residues. Germline loops: CDR1 SGHRS, CDR2 YFSETQ. V trimming: 0 bases; J trimming: 7 bases; junction bases outside the gene matches: 14. CDR3 protein: CASSLGNTGGAGGGYTF. The CDR3 nucleotides read TGCGCCAGCAGCTTGGGTAATACAGGGGGGGCCGGCGGTGGCTACACCTTC.

The J gene is TRBJ1-4, the V gene TRBV6-6, with no clear D. The CDR3 covers 14 residues. V was trimmed by 6 bases and J by 7 bases, leaving 15 bases between them. Germline CDR1 MNHNY, CDR2 SVGAGI (reference sequence). Here the CDR3 DNA reads TGTGCCAGCAGCCTAGACGCCTTCGGTGAAAAACTGTTTTTT. Its translation: CASSLDAFGEKLFF.

The rearrangement uses TRBV29-1 and TRBJ1-1; D unclear. Germline-derived CDR1 and CDR2 are SQVTM and ANQGSEA. Trimming shortened V by 4 bases and J by 9 bases, and 12 bases separated the two germline ends. The length of the CDR3 is 11 residues. The chain's CDR3 is CSVGAGSQAFF. CDR3 nucleotides: TGCAGCGTTGGCGCCGGGTCCCAAGCTTTCTTT.

The rearrangement links TRBV7-9 to TRBJ1-1, with unresolved D. The V and J ends lost 5 bases and 7 bases respectively, with 11 bases between them. This CDR3 is 12 amino acids long. Germline V gene lookup returns CDR1 SEHNR and CDR2 FQNEAQ (reference sequence). CDR3 DNA: TGTGCCAGCAGCCCGATGGCCAATGAAGCTTTCTTT. Amino acid sequence: CASSPMANEAFF. Full variable domain (outside the CDR3, taken from reference TRBV7-9 and TRBJ1-1): DTGVSQNPRHKITKRGQNVTFRCDPISEHNRLYWYRQTLGQGPEFLTYFQNEAQLEKSRLLSDRFSAERPKGSFSTLEIQRTEQGDSAMYLCASSPMANEAFFGQGTRLTVV.

The chain employs TRBV10-3 and TRBJ1-1, with 12 bases matching TRBD1. The CDR3 loop spans 13 amino acids. With V trimmed by 8 bases and J by 6 bases, 4 bases remained unmatched. Germline CDR1 reads ENHRY; CDR2 reads SYGVKD. In nucleotides, the CDR3 is TGTGCCATCTCTGGGACAGGGGGCCCTGAAGCTTTCTTT. This gives the protein CAISGTGGPEAFF.

In its sample, this clone was seen once. The V call is TRBV13, the J call TRBJ1-3, with D unresolved. Trimming left V 6 bases short and J 2 bases short, with 5 bases between. CDR3 length: 12 residues. Germline V lookup: CDR1 PRHDT, CDR2 FYEKMQ (reference sequence). DNA of the CDR3: TGTGCCAGCAGTTACACTGGAAACACCATATATTTT. As protein: CASSYTGNTIYF.

The chain joins TRBV6-4 to TRBJ1-2, with D possibly matching TRBD1 (5 bases). CDR1 and CDR2 (germline): MRHNA, SNTAGT. With 2 bases removed from V and 6 bases from J, the gap between germline ends came to 10 bases. The CDR3 spans 13 residues. The CDR3 is CASSDGGTHGYTF. For the CDR3, the DNA is TGTGCCAGCAGTGACGGGGGGACCCATGGCTACACCTTC.

This clone was recorded only once. The rearrangement joins TRBV13 to TRBJ2-5; 8 bases align to TRBD1. The CDR3 covers 13 residues. Germline-derived CDR1 and CDR2 are PRHDT and FYEKMQ (reference sequence). The V gene end was trimmed by 5 bases and the J gene end by 4 bases; junction bases not matched to a gene: 3. The CDR3 DNA sequence: TGTGCCAGCAGCCACGACAGGGGAGAGACCCAGTACTTC. It specifies CASSHDRGETQYF.

The chain employs TRBV6-1 and TRBJ2-7, with 7 positions matching TRBD1. With 7 bases clipped from V and 6 bases from J, the junction kept 6 bases outside the gene matches. Germline lookup yields CDR1 MNHNS and CDR2 SASEGT. The CDR3 has 12 amino acids. CDR3 region: CASTFTGAEQYF. The DNA for the CDR3 is TGTGCCAGCACCTTTACAGGGGCCGAGCAGTACTTC.

The chain recombines TRBV6-1 with TRBJ1-4; D unclear. The germline V gene encodes CDR1 MNHNS and CDR2 SASEGT. Deletions cut 2 bases from V and 8 bases from J, with 9 bases between. CDR3 length equals 13 residues. The CDR3 loop is CASSELGGEKLFF. Here the CDR3 DNA reads TGTGCCAGCAGTGAACTGGGAGGAGAAAAACTGTTTTTT.

V and J are TRBV2 and TRBJ1-6; the D gene is possibly TRBD1 (6 bases). This CDR3 contains 16 residues. The V end lost 4 bases, the J end lost 6 bases, and 16 bases lay between the germline ends. Per germline, CDR1 SNHLY and CDR2 FYNNEI. The CDR3 sequence is CASSGGQGLSNSPLHF. CDR3 nucleotides: TGTGCCAGCAGTGGGGGCCAGGGGTTAAGTAATTCACCCCTCCACTTT.

This clone was observed a handful of times. CDR3 in DNA: TGTGCCAGCTCACCAAGGACAGCCATAAACACCGGGGAGCTGTTTTTT. The encoded protein is CASSPRTAINTGELFF. The chain links TRBV18 to TRBJ2-2; the D gene is possibly TRBD1 (6 bases). This CDR3 region has 16 residues. The germline CDR1 and CDR2 sequences are KGHSH and LQKENI. The V end lost 2 bases, the J end lost 2 bases, and 12 bases lay between the germline ends.

This chain uses TRBV27 with TRBJ1-3; D not certain. The ends were cut back, 2 bases at V and 0 bases at J, with 11 bases in the middle. The CDR3 spans 16 residues. The V gene's germline CDR1 is MNHEY and CDR2 SMNVEV (reference sequence). CDR3 loop: CASSLGPPVSGNTIYF. The CDR3 DNA reads TGTGCCAGCAGTTTAGGCCCCCCAGTCTCTGGAAACACCATATATTTT.

In this sample, this clone turned up a few times. The chain couples TRBV19 to TRBJ1-1, with TRBD1 identical over 8 bases. CDR1 is LNHDA, CDR2 SQIVND, per germline (reference sequence). Trimming removed 3 bases from V and 5 bases from J; junction bases left unmatched: 5. There are 14 residues in the CDR3. Here the CDR3 DNA reads TGTGCCAGTAGTATTAAACAGGGGGTTACTGAAGCTTTCTTT. It specifies CASSIKQGVTEAFF.

V is TRBV7-7 and J is TRBJ2-2; unclear D gene. CDR3 length equals 12 residues. CDR1 and CDR2 (germline): SSHAT, FNYEAQ (reference sequence). V lost 5 bases and J lost 5, with 6 bases in between. The CDR3 region has the DNA TGTGCCAGCAGCCACGGGACCGGGGAGCTGTTTTTT. It yields the protein CASSHGTGELFF. The entire variable domain, with the rest obtained from reference TRBV7-7 and TRBJ2-2, is as follows: GAGVSQSPRYKVTKRGQDVTLRCDPISSHATLYWYQQALGQGPEFLTYFNYEAQPDKSGLPSDRFSAERPEGSISTLTIQRTEQRDSAMYRCASSHGTGELFFGEGSRLTVL.

The gene calls are TRBV6-1 and TRBJ1-1, with a tentative D call TRBD1 (5 bases). CDR3 length: 17 amino acids. The V end was cut by 4 bases, the J end by 0 bases, with 18 bases between. CDR1 and CDR2 (germline): MNHNS, SASEGT. In DNA form, the CDR3 reads TGTGCCAGCAGTGCAATGCGGGGGGAGACCTTGAACACTGAAGCTTTCTTT. Protein sequence: CASSAMRGETLNTEAFF.

The chain is built from TRBV7-7 and TRBJ2-3; weak D call: TRBD2 (6 bases). Germline V CDR1 and CDR2: SSHAT, FNYEAQ (reference sequence). The CDR3 sequence is 16 residues long. CDR3 loop: CAPRGLRGAREDTQYF. In DNA form, the CDR3 reads TGTGCTCCAAGGGGACTGAGAGGGGCTCGGGAAGATACGCAGTATTTT.

V and J are TRBV7-3 and TRBJ2-7; D might be TRBD1 (6 bases). CDR3 length equals 14 residues. Germline loops: CDR1 SGHTA, CDR2 FQGTGA. V lost 4 bases, J lost 0 bases, and 10 bases lay in between. The CDR3 nucleotides read TGTGCCAGCAGCTCCTCAGGGGACTCCTACGAGCAGTACTTC. Amino acid sequence: CASSSSGDSYEQYF.

The chain is built from TRBV5-4 and TRBJ1-5; a weak D match, TRBD1 (5 bases). The CDR3 is made up of 14 amino acids. The germline V gene has CDR1 SGHNT and CDR2 YYREEE (reference sequence). V lost 2 bases to trimming and J lost 4 bases, with 10 bases between them. The CDR3 bases are TGTGCCAGCAGCTTCTGGGGGGGGAATCAGCCCCAGCATTTT. Translated, it gives CASSFWGGNQPQHF.

In this sample, this clone turned up once. The gene calls are TRBV5-1 and TRBJ1-1; TRBD1 is a possible D gene (5 bases). Trimming stripped 4 bases from V and 1 base from J, with 11 bases between. The germline CDR1 and CDR2 sequences are SGHRS and YFSETQ. This CDR3 is built from 14 residues. CDR3 coding DNA: TGCGCCAGCAGCCCTCAGGGTACGAACACTGAAGCTTTCTTT. Amino acids: CASSPQGTNTEAFF.

The chain is built from TRBV25-1 and TRBJ2-3; D is uncertain. This CDR3 contains 14 residues. Trimming stripped 6 bases from V and 0 bases from J, with 10 bases between. The V gene's germline CDR1 is MGHDK and CDR2 SYGVNS. The CDR3 loop reads CASRAGGSTDTQYF. CDR3 in DNA: TGTGCCAGCAGGGCTGGCGGCAGCACAGATACGCAGTATTTT.